These T cell receptor beta chains were read from a single sample in a study of cytomegalovirus exposure and HLA in healthy donors. Method: immunoSEQ multiplex PCR; TCRdb's copy keeps in-frame clones and lacks some. The table has approximately 65,000 clones, roughly 96% seen once. The sequenced sample consisted of PBMCs. All receptors derive from a man aged 18 to 30 in good health and CMV-seronegative. Each CDR3 is given with its conserved first and last residue. A D gene is named only where the DNA matches it firmly. Only some rows state a clone size, as once, few, many or a class for expanded clones.

TRBV2	.	.	14	TRBJ1-2	TGTGCCAGCAGTGAAACCCAGGAAGGCTATGGCTACACCTTC	CASSETQEGYGYTF
TRBV18	TRBD1	.	16	TRBJ2-7	TGTGCCAGCTCACCACCAGTAGGACAGGGGGCCTACGAGCAGTACTTC	CASSPPVGQGAYEQYF
TRBV6-5	TRBD2	.	16	TRBJ2-1	TGTGCCAGCAGTTATTCCGGGACTAGCGGCCGCAATGAGCAGTTCTTC	CASSYSGTSGRNEQFF
TRBV29-1	.	.	13	TRBJ2-2	TGCAGCGCCCGGACTGTTAACACCGGGGAGCTGTTTTTT	CSARTVNTGELFF
TRBV29-1	.	.	12	TRBJ2-7	TGCAGCGTGTACGACATAGCCTACGAGCAGTACTTC	CSVYDIAYEQYF
TRBV4-1	.	.	16	TRBJ2-1	TGCGCCAGCAGCCAAGGAACAGACAGGACCTACAATGAGCAGTTCTTC	CASSQGTDRTYNEQFF
TRBV7-3	TRBD2	.	16	TRBJ2-1	TGTGCCAGCAGCCTACGGACTAGCGGGAGTAGTAGTGAGCAGTTCTTC	CASSLRTSGSSSEQFF
TRBV6-6	.	.	15	TRBJ1-5	TGTGCCAGCAGTTACGTTGTCAGAATAAATCAGCCCCAGCATTTT	CASSYVVRINQPQHF
TRBV19	.	.	15	TRBJ2-7	TGTGCCAGTAGTATTGCCGGACAAAACTCCTACGAGCAGTACTTC	CASSIAGQNSYEQYF
TRBV19	TRBD1	once	16	TRBJ1-1	TGTGCCAGTAGTATCGGACAGGGGGCCAAAAACACTGAAGCTTTCTTT	CASSIGQGAKNTEAFF
TRBV4-2	.	once	14	TRBJ1-2	TGTGCCAGCAGCCAAGCCAGGGAAAACTATGGCTACACCTTC	CASSQARENYGYTF
TRBV18	.	.	15	TRBJ1-2	TGTGCCAGCTCAGTCGTGGCAGGGGCAGTGTCCGGCTACACCTTC	CASSVVAGAVSGYTF
TRBV11-1	.	.	13	TRBJ2-5	TGTGCCAGCAGCTTCCAGGCCGGAGAGACCCAGTACTTC	CASSFQAGETQYF
TRBV6-5	.	.	13	TRBJ1-6	TGTGCCAGCAGAAGAGAGTATAATTCACCCCTCCACTTT	CASRREYNSPLHF
TRBV5-1	.	.	16	TRBJ1-3	TGCGCCAGCAGCTACGAACGAGACAGCTCTGGAAACACCATATATTTT	CASSYERDSSGNTIYF
TRBV15	.	.	14	TRBJ1-2	TGTGCCACCAGCGGTGGACAGCCTAACTATGGCTACACCTTC	CATSGGQPNYGYTF
TRBV7-9	.	.	15	TRBJ1-4	TGTGCCAGCAGCGCGCAAGGGGTGACTAATGAAAAACTGTTTTTT	CASSAQGVTNEKLFF
TRBV6-6	.	.	15	TRBJ1-1	TGTGCCAGCAGTTACTCGAGACAGATGAACACTGAAGCTTTCTTT	CASSYSRQMNTEAFF
TRBV25-1	.	.	15	TRBJ1-5	TGTGCCAGCAGTGAATCAGGGTTTGGCGATCAGCCCCAGCATTTT	CASSESGFGDQPQHF
TRBV7-9	TRBD2	few	17	TRBJ2-7	TGTGCCAGCAGCGCCAGCTTAACGGGGGGTAAAATCTCCGAGCAGTACTTC	CASSASLTGGKISEQYF
TRBV6-1	TRBD1	.	17	TRBJ1-5	TGTGCCAGCAGTGAAGTGTTAAGTGGGACAGGGCATCAGCCCCAGCATTTT	CASSEVLSGTGHQPQHF
TRBV10-2	.	.	13	TRBJ1-1	TGCGCCAGCGGTTCTAGGGGAACCACTGAAGCTTTCTTT	CASGSRGTTEAFF
TRBV7-8	TRBD2	.	19	TRBJ2-5	TGTGCCAGCAGCTCTCGAAGGACTAGCGGGAGTTACGAATGGGAGACCCAGTACTTC	CASSSRRTSGSYEWETQYF
TRBV7-9	.	.	13	TRBJ1-5	TGTGCCAGCAGCAGCACAGGGTCTCAGCCCCAGCATTTT	CASSSTGSQPQHF
TRBV5-4	TRBD1	.	15	TRBJ1-4	TGTGCCAGCAGTCGGCCGGGACAGCGAAGTGAAAAACTGTTTTTT	CASSRPGQRSEKLFF
TRBV5-1	.	.	15	TRBJ2-6	TGCGCCAGCAGCTTGTCCAGCTCTGGGGCCAACGTCCTGACTTTC	CASSLSSSGANVLTF
TRBV5-4	TRBD1	.	16	TRBJ1-4	TGTGCCAGCAGCTTGGTAATGGGGACAGGAAATGAAAAACTGTTTTTT	CASSLVMGTGNEKLFF
TRBV30	.	.	15	TRBJ1-2	TGTGCCTGGAGTAGGTGGAAGGGGTTAAACTATGGCTACACCTTC	CAWSRWKGLNYGYTF
TRBV18	.	.	13	TRBJ1-2	TGTGCCAGCTCACAAGAGGTCAACTATGGCTACACCTTC	CASSQEVNYGYTF
TRBV10-3	.	.	16	TRBJ1-6	TGTGCCACCCTGCGGGGGGAACGCTCCTATAATTCACCCCTCCACTTT	CATLRGERSYNSPLHF
TRBV29-1	.	.	14	TRBJ2-1	TGCAGCGTTCTTGGTCCTAACTCCTACAATGAGCAGTTCTTC	CSVLGPNSYNEQFF
TRBV10-3	.	.	12	TRBJ2-2	TGTGCCACCCAGGGCGGGGATGGGGAGCTGTTTTTT	CATQGGDGELFF
TRBV18	TRBD1	.	15	TRBJ1-1	TGTGCCAGCTCACCACTGAAGGGGGCAGCGACTGAAGCTTTCTTT	CASSPLKGAATEAFF
TRBV10-3	.	.	13	TRBJ1-2	TGTGCCATCAGTGAAGGCGGGAACTATGGCTACACCTTC	CAISEGGNYGYTF
TRBV9	TRBD1	.	15	TRBJ1-1	TGTGCCAGCAGCGTAGGGCGGACAGGGCCGACTGAAGCTTTCTTT	CASSVGRTGPTEAFF
TRBV6-1	TRBD1	.	13	TRBJ1-1	TGTGCCAGCAGTGGAACAGGGGGCACTGAAGCTTTCTTT	CASSGTGGTEAFF
TRBV5-1	TRBD1	.	14	TRBJ2-7	TGCGCCAGCAGCTTGATGGGACAGGGGTACGAGCAGTACTTC	CASSLMGQGYEQYF
TRBV14	.	.	15	TRBJ2-2	TGTGCCAGCAGCGAAGACAGGTTGAACACCGGGGAGCTGTTTTTT	CASSEDRLNTGELFF
TRBV10-3	.	.	15	TRBJ2-3	TGTGCCATCAGAAGAGACAGCCCCAGCACAGATACGCAGTATTTT	CAIRRDSPSTDTQYF
TRBV10-3	TRBD1	.	13	TRBJ2-7	TGTGCCATCAGTGGGACAGGGAAAAACGAGCAGTACTTC	CAISGTGKNEQYF
TRBV19	TRBD1	.	16	TRBJ1-5	TGTGCCAGTAGTCTCACAGGGGCCTATAGCAATCAGCCCCAGCATTTT	CASSLTGAYSNQPQHF
TRBV6-5	TRBD2	.	15	TRBJ2-5	TGTGCCAGCAGTTACTCACTAGCGAACCAAGAGACCCAGTACTTC	CASSYSLANQETQYF
TRBV5-1	.	.	12	TRBJ1-1	TGCGCCAGCAGCTTGGAGGGGTCTGAAGCTTTCTTT	CASSLEGSEAFF
TRBV28	.	.	12	TRBJ2-3	TGTGCCAGCAGTACCCTGGGAGCTCCGCAGTATTTT	CASSTLGAPQYF
TRBV11-2	.	.	16	TRBJ1-3	TGTGCCAGCAGCTTAGCTGGGGCGAACTCTGGAAACACCATATATTTT	CASSLAGANSGNTIYF
TRBV6-6	.	.	12	TRBJ2-5	TGTGCCAGCACCCCGAGGGCAGGGACCCAGTACTTC	CASTPRAGTQYF
TRBV29-1	.	.	13	TRBJ1-1	TGCAGCGTTGAACAGGGTAGGGGCACTGAAGCTTTCTTT	CSVEQGRGTEAFF
TRBV27	TRBD1	.	14	TRBJ2-1	TGTGCCAGCAGTTTACCGACAGGGGGCAATGAGCAGTTCTTC	CASSLPTGGNEQFF
TRBV4-1	.	once	13	TRBJ1-5	TGCGCCAGCAGCCGGACACAGGGCCAGCCCCAGCATTTT	CASSRTQGQPQHF
TRBV28	TRBD1	once	14	TRBJ1-2	TGTGCCAGCAGTCGGACAGGGCCTAACTATGGCTACACCTTC	CASSRTGPNYGYTF
TRBV2	.	.	13	TRBJ1-1	TGTGCCAGCAGTGCTTTACAGGAATACGGAACTTTCTTT	CASSALQEYGTFF
TRBV5-1	.	.	15	TRBJ2-7	TGCGCCAGCAGCCAACAACAGGGATCCGTGTCCGAGCAGTACTTC	CASSQQQGSVSEQYF
TRBV6-5	TRBD2	.	15	TRBJ2-7	TGTGCCAGCAGTTCCCCGACTAGCGGGATCTACGAGCAGTACTTC	CASSSPTSGIYEQYF
TRBV7-6	TRBD1	.	15	TRBJ2-2	TGTGCCAGCAGCTCCGGGACAGGGGTCACCGGGGAGCTGTTTTTT	CASSSGTGVTGELFF
TRBV5-4	.	.	14	TRBJ2-7	TGTGCCAGCAGCCCCTCGGAGTCCCCCAACGAGCAGTACTTC	CASSPSESPNEQYF
TRBV2	.	.	16	TRBJ2-1	TGTGCCAGCAGAATAGGGCAGGGGAGCTCCTACAATGAGCAGTTCTTC	CASRIGQGSSYNEQFF
TRBV5-4	TRBD1	.	14	TRBJ1-4	TGTGCCAGCAGCTACAGGGGAAGGGGTGAAAAACTGTTTTTT	CASSYRGRGEKLFF
TRBV5-1	TRBD1	.	14	TRBJ1-2	TGCGCCAGCAGCCGCCCCGACAGGGGGCATGGCTACACCTTC	CASSRPDRGHGYTF
TRBV28	.	.	17	TRBJ1-1	TGTGCCAGCAGTTTATGGGCGGGAGGGGGGAGGAACACTGAAGCTTTCTTT	CASSLWAGGGRNTEAFF
TRBV11-2	.	.	13	TRBJ1-1	TGTGCCAGCAGCACACGGAGGAACACTGAAGCTTTCTTT	CASSTRRNTEAFF